These T cell receptor beta chains were read from a single sample in a study of cytomegalovirus exposure and HLA in healthy donors. The repertoire was sequenced with immunoSEQ multiplex PCR; TCRdb's copy has only in-frame clones and lacks some. The sample lists tens of thousands of clones, about three fifths occurring once. The specimen sequenced was PBMCs. The origin of the receptors is a man aged 45 to 65 in good health and CMV-seropositive. Each CDR3 is given with its conserved first and last residue.

>TRBV4-2|TRBJ2-2
CASSQPTSGGTGELFF
>TRBV4-2|TRBJ2-1
CASSQELAGDNEQFF
>TRBV5-4|TRBJ2-7
CASSRPGLAGEPHEQYF
>TRBV2|TRBJ1-5
CASSRDRLENSNQPQHF
>TRBV18|TRBJ2-3
CASRTSGRTDTQYF
>TRBV30|TRBJ1-2
CAWSVGQNYGYTF
>TRBV7-2|TRBJ2-5
CASSPRAGGQETQYF
>TRBV2|TRBJ2-4
CASSVYGAKNIQYF
>TRBV6-1|TRBJ2-7
CATDRSYEQYF
>TRBV5-1|TRBJ2-5
CASSLGPGGRETQYF
>TRBV28|TRBJ1-1
CASSKQQGYTEAFF
>TRBV5-6|TRBJ1-1
CASSWTGGEAFF
>TRBV14|TRBJ2-5
CASSQAYTKETQYF
>TRBV7-3|TRBJ1-6
CASSLRTDNSPLHF
>TRBV6-4|TRBJ2-7
CASSDSPSIRQGENSYEQYF
>TRBV28|TRBJ1-5
CASSLGQENQPQHF
>TRBV7-2|TRBJ2-1
CASSFYTGNEQFF
>TRBV7-8|TRBJ2-2
CASSIAGVSTGELFF
>TRBV4-1|TRBJ2-2
CASSQASGGRNTGELFF
>TRBV30|TRBJ2-1
CAWSVLGGEQFF
>TRBV19|TRBJ1-1
CASSTGLNTEAFF
>TRBV29-1|TRBJ2-3
CSASSSGSTNTQYF
>TRBV30|TRBJ2-2
CAWSYPPFVSGTRRGELFF
>TRBV23-1|TRBJ2-7
CASSRARGAYEQYF
>TRBV5-1|TRBJ1-5
CASSPGTEVNQPQHF
>TRBV4-1|TRBJ1-2
CASSQDNRGYYGYTF
>TRBV5-4|TRBJ2-5
CASSLAGTQYF
>TRBV29-1|TRBJ2-1
CSVDLRQAPNEQFF
>TRBV5-7|TRBJ1-5
CASSVTGMQPQHF
>TRBV5-1|TRBJ1-5
CASSLTGAYNQPQHF
>TRBV29-1|TRBJ1-2
CSVAGQGYGYTF
>TRBV30|TRBJ1-1
CAWSTGITEAFF
>TRBV5-6|TRBJ2-5
CASSSLGGERTQYF
>TRBV7-8|TRBJ2-1
CASSPPPSGGYNEQFF
>TRBV20-1|TRBJ2-7
CSARGRYEQYF
>TRBV5-4|TRBJ2-1
CASSLGGLADEQFF
>TRBV10-2|TRBJ1-3
CASTNEGGHTIYF
>TRBV5-1|TRBJ1-5
CASSLGGQLNQPQHF
>TRBV5-1|TRBJ2-1
CASSPRPQTTYNEQFF
>TRBV7-6|TRBJ2-5
CASSPGTEQETQYF
>TRBV6-1|TRBJ2-7
CASSEGAGVTYEQYF
>TRBV2|TRBJ2-2
CASNQVGSTGELFF
>TRBV30|TRBJ1-2
CAWIDGANYGYTF
>TRBV5-1|TRBJ2-5
CASSRSTGGETQYF
>TRBV4-3|TRBJ2-7
CASSPGLAGVGEQYF
>TRBV5-1|TRBJ2-1
CASRAGATNEQFF
>TRBV6-6|TRBJ2-7
CASRPPSGGAYEQYF
>TRBV29-1|TRBJ1-1
CSASGQGGMNTEAFF
>TRBV15|TRBJ1-4
CATRGQINEKLFF
>TRBV14|TRBJ1-6
CASSQSGQGNSPLHF
>TRBV2|TRBJ1-5
CASSLQGIGQPQHF
>TRBV5-1|TRBJ2-1
CASSLGVAGSYNEQFF
>TRBV2|TRBJ2-7
CASTKQGKGYEQYF
>TRBV7-9|TRBJ2-3
CASSLVRTSTDTQYF
>TRBV5-4|TRBJ2-5
CASSLDSGVGRTQYF
>TRBV27|TRBJ1-2
CASSFGAGDYGYTF
>TRBV29-1|TRBJ2-1
CSVESGLHNEQFF
>TRBV4-2|TRBJ2-1
CASSQGTGLALHEQFF